These 32 T cell receptor beta chains were sequenced from one sample in a study of T cell responses to AZD1222 COVID-19 vaccine. Generated by immunoSEQ multiplex PCR, the TCRdb table keeps only in-frame clones and is missing some. The sample has roughly 130,000 clones; 80% to 90% are singletons. Sequences were derived from peripheral blood, sampled on day 0 of AZD1222 vaccination. These TCRs come from an adult in good health.

V and J are TRBV27 and TRBJ2-2; D possibly matches TRBD1 or TRBD2 (5 bases each). CDR1 and CDR2 (germline): MNHEY, SMNVEV (reference sequence). CDR3 size: 17 residues. The V end lost 3 bases, the J end lost 7 bases, and 21 bases lay between the germline ends. CDR3 loop: CASSFPLPPGQGGELFF. As DNA, the CDR3 is TGTGCCAGCAGTTTTCCGCTTCCCCCGGGGCAAGGCGGGGAGCTGTTTTTT.

This sequence joins TRBV19 and TRBJ1-4; D call uncertain. Trimming removed 4 bases at V and 3 bases at J, with 6 bases between. The germline CDR1 and CDR2 sequences are LNHDA and SQIVND (reference sequence). There are 13 residues in the CDR3. The CDR3 bases are TGTGCCAGTAGTACCCGATCTAATGAAAAACTGTTTTTT. Amino acids: CASSTRSNEKLFF.

The DNA for the CDR3 is TGTGCCACCAGCAGAGATCCCAGTAGCAATCAGCCCCAGCATTTT. Its translation: CATSRDPSSNQPQHF. V gene TRBV15 combines with J gene TRBJ1-5; D is uncertain. This CDR3 region has 15 residues. V lost 0 bases, J lost 0 bases, and 6 bases lay in between. Germline V gene data show CDR1 as LNHNV and CDR2 as YYDKDF (reference sequence).

The chain joins TRBV6-5 to TRBJ1-1; D is unresolved. With 1 base removed from V and 1 base from J, the gap between germline ends came to 7 bases. CDR1 and CDR2 from the germline V gene are MNHEY and SVGAGI. CDR3 length: 14 amino acids. In DNA, the CDR3 is TGTGCCAGCAGTTACTACAAGGGGAACACTGAAGCTTTCTTT. It specifies CASSYYKGNTEAFF.

V usage is TRBV11-2 and J usage is TRBJ2-7; unclear D gene. The CDR3 runs 11 residues. CDR1 and CDR2 (germline): SGHAT, FQNNGV. Trimming took 6 bases from V and 2 from J, leaving 5 bases between them. The CDR3 region is CASRETYEQYF. The DNA for the CDR3 is TGTGCCAGCAGAGAAACCTACGAGCAGTACTTC.

The chain employs TRBV6-5 and TRBJ1-1, with D tentatively TRBD1 (6 bases). V was pared by 6 bases and J by 4 bases, with 18 bases between. The CDR3 extends over 15 amino acids. Germline V lookup: CDR1 MNHEY, CDR2 SVGAGI. The CDR3: CASRGGGAPSTEAFF. The CDR3 region has the DNA TGTGCCAGCAGGGGGGGCGGGGCACCTAGCACTGAAGCTTTCTTT.

The CDR3 nucleotides read TGTGCCAGCAGTTACAGCGGTCGCAGTTACTACGAGCAGTACTTC. This gives the protein CASSYSGRSYYEQYF. V gene TRBV6-5 combines with J gene TRBJ2-7, with D perhaps matching TRBD2 (5 bases). CDR3 length: 15 amino acids. Trimming took off 2 bases at V and 3 bases at J, with 14 bases between the two ends. Germline V gene data show CDR1 as MNHEY and CDR2 as SVGAGI.

This clone was seen only once. The chain uses TRBV19 and TRBJ1-5; no definite D call. V lost 9 bases, J lost 0 bases, and 9 bases lay in between. The CDR3 is made up of 13 amino acids. Germline assignment: CDR1 LNHDA and CDR2 SQIVND (reference sequence). The CDR3 sequence: CASTDFSNQPQHF. In DNA form, the CDR3 reads TGTGCCAGCACGGATTTTAGCAATCAGCCCCAGCATTTT.

The CDR3 spells CASSPNPGTQETQYF. CDR3 sequence (DNA): TGCGCCAGCAGCCCAAATCCGGGGACGCAAGAGACCCAGTACTTC. The V call is TRBV5-1, the J call TRBJ2-5; either TRBD1 or TRBD2 may supply D (5 bases each). The germline V and J ends were trimmed by 4 bases and 2 bases, with 15 bases remaining between them. This CDR3 is 15 amino acids long. Looked up from germline, CDR1 is SGHRS and CDR2 is YFSETQ.

The rearrangement uses TRBV7-8 and TRBJ2-2; perhaps D is TRBD1 or TRBD2 (5 bases each). The CDR3 has 14 amino acids. Trimming removed 2 bases from V and 6 bases from J, with 10 bases in between. The V gene's germline CDR1 is SGHVS and CDR2 FQNEAQ. CDR3 nucleotide sequence: TGTGCCAGCAGCTTATGGGGGAGCGCCGGGGAGCTGTTTTTT. Translating gives CASSLWGSAGELFF. The whole variable domain, filled in from reference TRBV7-8 and TRBJ2-2, reads GAGVSQSPRYKVAKRGQDVALRCDPISGHVSLFWYQQALGQGPEFLTYFQNEAQLDKSGLPSDRFFAERPEGSVSTLKIQRTQQEDSAVYLCASSLWGSAGELFFGEGSRLTVL.

The chain links TRBV23-1 to TRBJ2-5, with 8 bases that match TRBD2. TRBV23-1 is placed among ORFs of uncertain function. The V gene end was trimmed by 3 bases and the J gene end by 5 bases; junction bases not matched to a gene: 14. This CDR3 has 17 residues. Written as DNA, the CDR3 is TGCGCCAGCAGTCAGCCCCGACGGGAGGGGGTGTGGGAGACCCAGTACTTC. This encodes CASSQPRREGVWETQYF.

This chain connects TRBV10-3 to TRBJ2-4; possible D gene TRBD2, 6 bases. The CDR3 covers 17 residues. The V and J ends lost 0 bases and 3 bases respectively, with 15 bases between them. Germline-derived CDR1 and CDR2 are ENHRY and SYGVKD. The chain's CDR3 is CAISESGRTMGKNIQYF. Here the CDR3 DNA reads TGTGCCATCAGTGAGTCGGGGAGGACGATGGGCAAAAACATTCAGTACTTC.

This sequence joins TRBV14 and TRBJ2-7; 8 nucleotides agree with TRBD1. The CDR3 consists of 13 residues. With V trimmed by 4 bases and J by 7 bases, 6 bases remained unmatched. Per germline, CDR1 SGHDN and CDR2 FVKESK. Here the CDR3 reads CASSRTGRSEQYF. DNA for the CDR3: TGTGCCAGCAGCCGGACAGGGAGAAGTGAGCAGTACTTC.

This clone was counted between two and nine times. V gene TRBV7-3 combines with J gene TRBJ2-5, with 8 bases identical to TRBD2. Germline V gives CDR1 SGHTA, CDR2 FQGTGA. V shed 5 bases, J shed 2 bases, and the junction held 7 bases outside the gene matches. The CDR3 covers 15 residues. The CDR3 here is CASSLGGASQETQYF. Written as DNA, the CDR3 is TGTGCCAGCAGCCTCGGGGGGGCTTCTCAAGAGACCCAGTACTTC.

The chain combines TRBV29-1 with TRBJ2-6; 12 nucleotides match TRBD1. CDR3 size: 18 residues. Germline CDR1 is SQVTM and CDR2 is ANQGSEA. V dropped 4 bases and J dropped 0; count of bases not matched to a gene: 7. The CDR3 coding sequence is TGCAGCGTTGCAGGCGGGACAGGGGGCGCCTCTGGGGCCAACGTCCTGACTTTC. Its translation is CSVAGGTGGASGANVLTF.

The V and J genes are TRBV10-2 and TRBJ1-4; maybe TRBD1 (6 bases). The germline V gene encodes CDR1 WSHSY and CDR2 SAAADI. Trimming pared 6 bases from V and 7 bases from J, leaving 18 bases between. This CDR3 is built from 15 residues. CDR3 in amino acids: CASRKLQGGGEKLFF. The CDR3 coding sequence is TGCGCCAGCAGAAAACTACAGGGAGGGGGTGAAAAACTGTTTTTT.

This clone came up a few times. The chain employs TRBV11-2 and TRBJ1-2; a weak D match, TRBD1 (5 bases). CDR3 length: 13 amino acids. V was pared by 1 base and J by 7 bases, with 10 bases between. CDR1 SGHAT and CDR2 FQNNGV come from the germline V gene. CDR3 DNA: TGTGCCAGCAGCTTAGGCAGGGTAACTGGCTACACCTTC. Protein sequence: CASSLGRVTGYTF.

The chain uses TRBV25-1 and TRBJ1-6; D not resolved. The germline CDR1 and CDR2 sequences are MGHDK and SYGVNS. This CDR3 has 15 residues. The germline V and J ends were trimmed by 2 bases and 9 bases, with 14 bases remaining between them. The CDR3 sequence: CASSEKPSSGSPLHF. The CDR3 region has the DNA TGTGCCAGCAGTGAAAAGCCCAGTAGCGGTTCACCCCTCCACTTT.

The gene calls are TRBV19 and TRBJ2-1; TRBD2 matches at 12 bases. The V gene's germline CDR1 is LNHDA and CDR2 SQIVND (reference sequence). The V and J ends lost 3 bases and 7 bases, in that order; junction bases with no gene match: 7. The CDR3 contains 16 residues. In nucleotides, the CDR3 is TGTGCCAGTAGTATGCAACTAGCGGGGGGAAGGAATGAGCAGTTCTTC. Translation: CASSMQLAGGRNEQFF.

This rearrangement joins TRBV4-1 to TRBJ2-5; D ambiguous. V gave up 4 bases and J gave up 4 bases, with 16 bases separating them. CDR3 length equals 15 residues. In germline, CDR1 is MGHRA, CDR2 YSYEKL. CDR3 protein: CASSLTSQERETQYF. The CDR3 DNA is TGCGCCAGCAGCCTTACAAGTCAGGAAAGAGAGACCCAGTACTTC.

The chain is built from TRBV7-9 and TRBJ1-1, with 8 positions matching TRBD1. The CDR3 has 14 residues. The J segment lost 4 bases and the V segment lost 7 bases, leaving 8 bases of the junction unmatched. Germline V gene lookup returns CDR1 SEHNR and CDR2 FQNEAQ (reference sequence). CDR3: CASTLTGVGTEAFF. The DNA of the CDR3 is TGTGCCAGCACCCTGACAGGGGTCGGCACTGAAGCTTTCTTT.

The chain couples TRBV7-2 to TRBJ2-7; tentative D call: TRBD2 (7 bases). CDR1 and CDR2 (germline): SGHTA, FQGNSA. V was pared by 5 bases and J by 2 bases, with 10 bases between. This CDR3 region has 13 residues. The CDR3 DNA follows: TGTGCCAGCAGCCCGGGGGGCGCCTACGAGCAGTACTTC. This sequence encodes CASSPGGAYEQYF. Based on the CDR3 plus reference TRBV7-2 and TRBJ2-7, the full variable domain is GAGVSQSPSNKVTEKGKDVELRCDPISGHTALYWYRQSLGQGLEFLIYFQGNSAPDKSGLPSDRFSAERTGGSVSTLTIQRTQQEDSAVYLCASSPGGAYEQYFGPGTRLTVT.

This clone was seen only a few times. The chain is built from TRBV5-6 and TRBJ2-7; D assignment may be TRBD1 or TRBD2 (6 bases each). The CDR3 has 13 residues. Germline-derived CDR1 and CDR2 are SGHDT and YYEEEE. Trimming took off 4 bases at V and 3 bases at J, with 11 bases between the two ends. In DNA form, the CDR3 reads TGTGCCAGCAGCGGGGGGCAGATCTACGAGCAGTACTTC. It codes for CASSGGQIYEQYF.

The chain joins TRBV7-6 to TRBJ2-2, with 13 bases fitting TRBD2. This CDR3 region has 16 residues. Germline CDR1 reads SGHVS; CDR2 reads FNYEAQ. The J segment lost 6 bases and the V segment lost 5 bases, leaving 6 bases of the junction unmatched. The chain's CDR3 is CASSPRTSGGAGELFF. CDR3 in DNA: TGTGCCAGCAGCCCCCGGACTAGCGGGGGTGCCGGGGAGCTGTTTTTT.

The chain links TRBV9 to TRBJ2-5; 11 bases line up with TRBD2. The CDR3 extends over 16 amino acids. CDR1 is SGDLS, CDR2 YYNGEE, per germline. The trim removed 1 base at V and 1 base at J, leaving 3 bases unmatched. The CDR3 loop reads CASSVLAGGPQETQYF. CDR3 sequence (DNA): TGTGCCAGCAGCGTACTAGCGGGGGGTCCCCAAGAGACCCAGTACTTC.

The chain is built from TRBV4-1 and TRBJ2-3, with TRBD2 matching over 10 bases. The CDR3 totals 16 residues. The V segment lost 3 bases and the J segment 6 bases; nucleotides outside the gene matches: 9. CDR1 and CDR2 from the germline V gene are MGHRA and YSYEKL. The CDR3 sequence is CASSQSQRGGLDTQYF. The CDR3 nucleotides read TGCGCCAGCAGCCAGTCTCAGCGGGGGGGCCTGGATACGCAGTATTTT.

This chain joins TRBV6-5 and TRBJ1-6, with D possibly TRBD1 on 5 matching bases. Per the germline V gene, CDR1 is MNHEY and CDR2 is SVGAGI. CDR3 size: 13 residues. V lost 8 bases and J lost 9, with 14 bases in between. CDR3 loop: CASHGAVGSPLHF. In nucleotides, the CDR3 is TGTGCCAGCCACGGGGCAGTCGGTTCACCCCTCCACTTT.

This clone has a single count. V gene TRBV29-1 combines with J gene TRBJ2-1, with D unclear. The CDR3 extends over 15 amino acids. The V end was cut by 5 bases, the J end by 0 bases, with 14 bases between. The V gene's germline CDR1 is SQVTM and CDR2 ANQGSEA. The CDR3 DNA reads as TGCAGCGTTAGCCCCAGCCCCAGCTCCTACAATGAGCAGTTCTTC. As protein: CSVSPSPSSYNEQFF.

The chain couples TRBV5-1 to TRBJ2-2; 10 bases agree with TRBD2. V shed 2 bases, J shed 2 bases, and the junction held 6 bases outside the gene matches. The CDR3 has 17 amino acids. Germline V lookup: CDR1 SGHRS, CDR2 YFSETQ. CDR3 protein: CASSLPGLALNTGELFF. For the CDR3, the DNA is TGCGCCAGCAGCTTACCGGGACTAGCGCTAAACACCGGGGAGCTGTTTTTT.

In nucleotides, the CDR3 is TGTGCCAGCAGCCCCCAACCTCCCTCTGGAAACACCATATATTTT. As protein: CASSPQPPSGNTIYF. The gene calls are TRBV3-1 (or the pseudogene TRBV3-2) and TRBJ1-3; no reliable D call. Germline CDR1 LGHDT, CDR2 YNNKEL (reference sequence). The ends were cut back, 4 bases at V and 0 bases at J, with 10 bases in the middle. CDR3 length: 15 residues.

This rearrangement joins TRBV7-9 to TRBJ2-1; D unresolved. Germline CDR1 reads SEHNR; CDR2 reads FQNEAQ (reference sequence). The ends were cut back, 1 base at V and 10 bases at J, with 8 bases in the middle. The CDR3 totals 12 residues. The CDR3 loop is CASSLDPSEQFF. In DNA form, the CDR3 reads TGTGCCAGCAGCTTAGACCCCTCCGAGCAGTTCTTC.

The CDR3 DNA follows: TGTGCCAGCAGCCTTTCCAGCAGCAATGAGCAGTTCTTC. It codes for CASSLSSSNEQFF. The chain combines TRBV7-3 with TRBJ2-1; D unclear. V was pared by 5 bases and J by 6 bases, with 11 bases between. The germline gives CDR1 SGHTA, CDR2 FQGTGA. The CDR3 has 13 residues.